This TCR beta chain stems from a study of blood T cell repertoires in COVID-19. About the research overall: Specimens from acute and convalescent COVID-19 originated in the United States, Italy and Spain. T cells, B-cell-depleted T cells, or PBMCs provided the cDNA or gDNA that served as material.

The CDR3 runs 15 residues. The V and J ends lost 2 bases and 0 bases respectively, with 11 bases between them. Germline V lookup: CDR1 MDHEN, CDR2 SYDVKM. Authors' analysis steps: It was from reference gene primer amplification that nucleated cell counts were estimated. Repertoires were generated with immunoSEQ multiplex PCR, while TCRdb's copy carries only in-frame clones and drops some. That table is the source of V, J and clone size, and D and trimming were worked out from the DNA. The table includes about 87,000 clones, roughly 80% detected once. The clonotype comes from an elderly woman with active or convalescent COVID-19. The chain combines TRBV28 with TRBJ2-7; weak D call: TRBD1 (6 bases). Sequencing input: peripheral blood. This CDR3 reads CASSLPGQSSYEQYF. The DNA for the CDR3 is TGTGCCAGCAGTTTACCGGGACAAAGCTCCTACGAGCAGTACTTC.